A single sample is the source of the 2 T cell receptor beta chains below, sequenced in a study of CD8+ T cells in alopecia areata. After isolation, RNA underwent reverse transcription to generate cDNA as the sequencing template. The method was immunoSEQ multiplex PCR; TCRdb's version includes in-frame clones alone and lacks a portion of them. The data contain about 160,000 clones, around three fifths of them singletons. As to treatment: oral pan-JAK inhibitor, 5-10 mg twice daily. The sequencing used CD4+ T cells sorted from blood, collected at week 4, from a patient treated with tofacitinib. The receptors here all came from a human donor with alopecia areata.

The rearrangement links TRBV7-2 to TRBJ1-1; unclear D gene. The CDR3 contains 12 residues. Germline lookup yields CDR1 SGHTA and CDR2 FQGNSA. Trimming removed 7 bases at V and 5 bases at J, with 11 bases between. This chain's CDR3 is CASKSDLTEAFF. Written as DNA, the CDR3 is TGTGCCAGCAAATCGGATTTGACTGAAGCTTTCTTT.

The chain couples TRBV9 to TRBJ2-3; D tentatively fits TRBD1 or TRBD2 (6 bases each). Germline V CDR1 and CDR2: SGDLS, YYNGEE. The germline V and J ends were trimmed by 0 bases and 5 bases, with 16 bases remaining between them. The CDR3 extends over 16 amino acids. CDR3 nucleotide sequence: TGTGCCAGCAGCGTAGTTCCGGGGGCTCGGTTAGATACGCAGTATTTT. Its protein product is CASSVVPGARLDTQYF.